Here is one TCR beta chain with its context. The data were obtained in a study of blood T cell repertoires in COVID-19. CDR1 and CDR2 (germline): LNHDA, SQIVND (reference sequence). J was trimmed by 4 bases and V by 5 bases; bases with no gene match: 11. This CDR3 spans 16 amino acids. Only in-frame clones appear in the TCRdb table, and some are missing; sequencing was by immunoSEQ multiplex PCR. The sample lists some 190,000 clones; about 81% were seen once. Source material: peripheral blood. The sequence derives from a woman aged 55-69 years with COVID-19, enrolled during active disease. This chain links TRBV19 with TRBJ2-1; 7 bases are shared with TRBD2. The CDR3 sequence is CASSLLGTIPYNEQFF. CDR3 nucleotides: TGTGCCAGTAGTCTATTGGGGACTATACCTTACAATGAGCAGTTCTTC.